Presented here are 31 T cell receptor beta chains from one specimen sequenced in a study of HIV-infected patients and healthy controls. All unsorted peripheral T cells were captured because whole blood was used without fractionation. Reverse transcription used about 500 ng RNA and constant-region primers for alpha and beta. Separate chain-specific third strand synthesis with multiplexing indices produced the alpha and beta libraries. TCRdb independently ran MiXCR on the 5' RACE reads; one entry per CDR3 protein. The data show 18,000 or so distinct CDR3 sequences, over 9% seen once. Sequencing input: blood. The receptors shown here come from an adult in good health.

There are many counts of this clonotype. The V gene is TRBV29-1, the J gene TRBJ2-3, with 7 bases fitting TRBD1. Germline V lookup: CDR1 SQVTM, CDR2 ANQGSEA. CDR3 length equals 13 residues. The ends lost 6 bases at V and 2 bases at J; junction bases unmatched: 5. CDR3 residues: CSVWTGPTDTQYF. The CDR3, as DNA: TGCAGCGTCTGGACAGGACCCACAGATACGCAGTATTTT.

The chain recombines TRBV18 with TRBJ2-3, with 10 bases lining up with TRBD2. The germline gives CDR1 KGHSH, CDR2 LQKENI. The CDR3 runs to 18 residues. The V and J ends lost 6 bases and 2 bases, in that order; junction bases with no gene match: 14. The CDR3: CASSGTSEARIFTDTQYF. CDR3 nucleotides: TGTGCCAGCTCGGGGACTAGCGAGGCCAGGATCTTCACAGATACGCAGTATTTT.

This clonotype came up many times. The J gene is TRBJ1-5, the V gene TRBV5-6, with D unclear. CDR1 SGHDT and CDR2 YYEEEE come from the germline V gene. The CDR3 runs to 13 residues. Trimming pared 0 bases from V and 4 bases from J, leaving 5 bases between. The CDR3 nucleotides read TGTGCCAGCAGCTTGGGGGTTAATCAGCCCCAGCATTTT. Its translation: CASSLGVNQPQHF.

This clonotype has a count of ten or more. V usage is TRBV7-8 and J usage is TRBJ2-3, with D possibly matching TRBD2 (5 bases). Germline V gene lookup returns CDR1 SGHVS and CDR2 FQNEAQ. This CDR3 has 15 residues. Trimming took off 1 base at V and 1 base at J, with 9 bases between the two ends. The CDR3 DNA reads as TGTGCCAGCAGCTTAGTTGGAGGACGCACAGATACGCAGTATTTT. This translates into CASSLVGGRTDTQYF.

The table lists this clonotype with many counts. The rearrangement joins TRBV6-1 to TRBJ2-1, with D perhaps matching TRBD1 (5 bases). V was cut by 6 bases and J by 1 base, with 13 bases left in between. CDR1 and CDR2 from the germline V gene are MNHNS and SASEGT. The CDR3 loop spans 15 amino acids. The CDR3 sequence is CASRMAGLSYNEQFF. The CDR3 DNA follows: TGTGCCAGCAGAATGGCAGGGTTGTCCTACAATGAGCAGTTCTTC.

Many counts were recorded for this clonotype. The chain recombines TRBV12-3 or TRBV12-4 with TRBJ1-2; possible D gene TRBD1, 5 bases. The CDR3 covers 16 residues. Trimming stripped 0 bases from V and 4 bases from J, with 15 bases between. Here the CDR3 reads CASSLALPGDLYGYTF. The CDR3 nucleotides are TGTGCCAGCAGTTTAGCTCTGCCGGGGGATCTCTATGGCTACACCTTC.

This rearrangement joins TRBV7-6 to TRBJ1-1; D is unresolved. The germline V gene has CDR1 SGHVS and CDR2 FNYEAQ. The CDR3 totals 15 residues. V dropped 1 base and J dropped 6 bases, with 15 bases sitting between them. The CDR3 is CASSLGSGLRAEAFF. In DNA form, the CDR3 reads TGTGCCAGCAGCTTAGGGTCTGGGTTGCGCGCTGAAGCTTTCTTT.

The table lists this clonotype with many counts. V and J are TRBV6-4 and TRBJ2-5; 8 bases map to TRBD2. V lost 3 bases to trimming and J lost 2 bases; unmatched junction nucleotides: 5. Germline CDR1 is MRHNA and CDR2 is SNTAGT. The length of the CDR3 is 15 residues. The DNA of the CDR3 is TGTGCCAGCAGTGAGCTAGCGGGCGATCAAGAGACCCAGTACTTC. Translating it yields CASSELAGDQETQYF.

This chain joins TRBV30 and TRBJ2-7, with D possibly TRBD2 on 5 matching bases. Trimming stripped 8 bases from V and 6 bases from J, with 11 bases between. Germline V gives CDR1 GTSNPN, CDR2 SVGIG (reference sequence). CDR3 length: 10 amino acids. The CDR3 here is CAVGELEQYF. The CDR3 bases are TGTGCCGTCGGGGAACTCGAGCAGTACTTC.

There are many counts of this clonotype. V gene TRBV5-1 combines with J gene TRBJ2-7; 10 nucleotides match TRBD1. Trimming took 0 bases from V and 1 from J; bases not matched to a gene: 1. CDR3 length equals 15 residues. Germline V gene data show CDR1 as SGHRS and CDR2 as YFSETQ. The CDR3 spells CASSLEGQGSYEQYF. CDR3 nucleotides: TGCGCCAGCAGCTTGGAGGGACAGGGGTCCTACGAGCAGTACTTC.

This clonotype occurred many times. The J gene is TRBJ2-5, the V gene TRBV29-1, with D hard to call. Trimming removed 3 bases from V and 3 bases from J, with 8 bases in between. From germline, CDR1 is SQVTM and CDR2 ANQGSEA. The CDR3 is 12 residues long. For the CDR3, the DNA is TGCAGCGTTGAGGGCAGCGAAGAGACCCAGTACTTC. Its protein product is CSVEGSEETQYF.

Judged by abundance, this clonotype is medium-sized. The chain joins TRBV25-1 to TRBJ2-7; D is ambiguous. The CDR3 loop spans 11 amino acids. From germline, CDR1 is MGHDK and CDR2 SYGVNS. The V and J ends lost 4 bases and 3 bases respectively, with 4 bases between them. The CDR3 protein is CASSALYEQYF. The CDR3 DNA follows: TGTGCCAGCAGTGCGCTCTACGAGCAGTACTTC.

The sample holds many counts of this clonotype. V usage is TRBV7-9 and J usage is TRBJ1-4; D not certain. The ends were cut back, 8 bases at V and 8 bases at J, with 6 bases in the middle. This CDR3 is 10 amino acids long. The germline V gene has CDR1 SEHNR and CDR2 FQNEAQ (reference sequence). CDR3 sequence: CASRGEKLFF. DNA for the CDR3: TGTGCCAGCCGTGGGGAAAAACTGTTTTTT.

This clonotype was counted at least ten times. The chain carries TRBV14 and TRBJ2-5, with D perhaps matching TRBD1 or TRBD2 (5 bases each). This CDR3 region has 14 residues. The germline gives CDR1 SGHDN, CDR2 FVKESK. Trimming left V 1 base short and J 5 bases short, with 11 bases between. DNA of the CDR3: TGTGCCAGCAGCCAAGTCTGGGGGAGTGAGACCCAGTACTTC. This encodes CASSQVWGSETQYF.

The chain carries TRBV6-1 and TRBJ1-6; 9 bases match TRBD1. The CDR3 totals 19 residues. Looked up from germline, CDR1 is MNHNS and CDR2 is SASEGT. Trimming took 5 bases from V and 4 from J; bases not matched to a gene: 15. CDR3 in DNA: TGTGCCAGCAGTTTTACAGGGGGCCACCCGTCTGGGTATAATTCACCCCTCCACTTT. Its translation is CASSFTGGHPSGYNSPLHF.

The V call is TRBV10-3, the J call TRBJ1-5; D is unresolved. The germline V and J ends were trimmed by 3 bases and 7 bases, with 7 bases remaining between them. Germline CDR1 reads ENHRY; CDR2 reads SYGVKD. The CDR3 has 12 amino acids. CDR3 residues: CAISEAGQPQHF. The CDR3 DNA follows: TGTGCCATCAGTGAAGCCGGGCAGCCCCAGCATTTT.

There are a few counts of this clonotype. This chain uses TRBV5-1 with TRBJ1-5; a weak D match, TRBD1 (6 bases). Between the trimmed V and J ends, which lost 0 bases and 3 bases, there was a span of 10 bases. The germline V gene has CDR1 SGHRS and CDR2 YFSETQ. CDR3 length: 15 amino acids. The CDR3 reads CASSLGAGVNQPQHF. The CDR3, as DNA: TGCGCCAGCAGCTTGGGGGCAGGGGTCAATCAGCCCCAGCATTTT.

This clonotype was counted between two and nine times. The CDR3 reads CASSQPTSGSYCIQYF. The CDR3 DNA sequence: TGTGCCAGCAGCCAACCGACTAGCGGGAGTTATTGCATTCAGTACTTC. The chain links TRBV4-2 to TRBJ2-4; TRBD2 agrees at 12 bases. In germline, CDR1 is LGHNA, CDR2 YNFKEQ. V dropped 2 bases and J dropped 9; count of bases not matched to a gene: 8. The length of the CDR3 is 16 residues.

Relative to its sample, this clonotype is medium-sized. The CDR3 here is CASSRQGEQYF. The CDR3 region has the DNA TGCGCCAGCAGTCGACAGGGGGAGCAGTACTTC. J is TRBJ2-7 and V is TRBV5-1, with 8 bases identical to TRBD1. CDR1 and CDR2 from the germline V gene are SGHRS and YFSETQ. V shed 5 bases and J 7 bases; nucleotides not matched to a gene: 2. The CDR3 is 11 residues long.

At least ten counts were recorded for this clonotype. The chain combines TRBV28 with TRBJ1-5, with D perhaps matching TRBD1 (5 bases). In germline, CDR1 is MDHEN, CDR2 SYDVKM. This CDR3 has 12 residues. Trimming left V 8 bases short and J 9 bases short, with 14 bases between. The CDR3 sequence is CASRVGQGPQHF. In nucleotides, the CDR3 is TGTGCCAGCCGTGTAGGGCAGGGGCCCCAGCATTTT.

This clonotype came up many times. V is TRBV3-1 and J is TRBJ2-7, with D possibly TRBD1 on 6 matching bases. The V and J ends lost 0 bases and 5 bases respectively, with 11 bases between them. CDR1 and CDR2 (germline): LGHDT, YNNKEL (reference sequence). The CDR3 is made up of 14 amino acids. The CDR3 is CASSQENRADEQYF. The CDR3 coding sequence is TGTGCCAGCAGCCAAGAAAACAGGGCTGACGAGCAGTACTTC.

This sequence joins TRBV5-1 and TRBJ2-5, with 10 bases identical to TRBD2. V lost 3 bases, J lost 5 bases, and 7 bases stayed unmatched. The germline CDR1 and CDR2 sequences are SGHRS and YFSETQ. The CDR3 runs 15 residues. The CDR3 reads CASSSGAGGRETQYF. The CDR3 nucleotides are TGCGCCAGCAGCTCGGGAGCGGGAGGGCGGGAGACCCAGTACTTC.

This clonotype was picked up many times. The chain employs TRBV6-5 and TRBJ2-7, with D perhaps matching TRBD1 (7 bases). From germline, CDR1 is MNHEY and CDR2 SVGAGI. Trimming shortened V by 0 bases and J by 6 bases, and 12 bases separated the two germline ends. This CDR3 comprises 14 residues. The CDR3 sequence is CASSYSVRGVEQYF. Here the CDR3 DNA reads TGTGCCAGCAGTTACTCTGTCAGGGGGGTCGAGCAGTACTTC.

This clonotype is medium-sized (0.01 to 0.1%) within its sample. V gene TRBV12-3 or TRBV12-4 combines with J gene TRBJ1-3; D perhaps matches TRBD1 (5 bases). CDR3 length: 15 amino acids. V was trimmed by 2 bases and J by 4 bases, leaving 12 bases between them. The CDR3 DNA sequence: TGTGCCAGCAGTTTAACTACAGGTCCAGGAAACACCATATATTTT. Its translation: CASSLTTGPGNTIYF.

Many counts were recorded for this clonotype. The gene calls are TRBV5-1 and TRBJ2-3; D call uncertain. Between the trimmed V and J ends, which lost 0 bases and 5 bases, there was a span of 4 bases. The CDR3 runs 12 residues. Germline-derived CDR1 and CDR2 are SGHRS and YFSETQ. CDR3 DNA sequence: TGCGCCAGCAGCTTGGTAGGAGATACGCAGTATTTT. Its translation: CASSLVGDTQYF.

This clonotype appeared many times. The genes are TRBV4-2 and TRBJ2-3; 10 nucleotides align to TRBD1. The CDR3 consists of 16 residues. The V and J ends lost 3 bases and 4 bases, in that order; junction bases with no gene match: 7. Germline V gene lookup returns CDR1 LGHNA and CDR2 YNFKEQ. The DNA for the CDR3 is TGTGCCAGCAGCCATGGACAGGGGGACGGGGCAGATACGCAGTATTTT. The encoded protein is CASSHGQGDGADTQYF.

Ten or more counts support this clonotype. The junction departs from germline at one end; a sequencing error may be responsible. The rearrangement links TRBV14 to TRBJ2-3, with D unclear. Germline CDR1 is SGHDN and CDR2 is FVKESK. CDR3 length: 12 residues. CDR3 DNA sequence: TGTGCCAGCAGCCAAGTCCCAGAGACGCAGTATTTT. It encodes CASSQVPETQYF.

This clonotype has just a few counts. The gene calls are TRBV4-2 and TRBJ2-7; 10 bases align to TRBD2. J lost 5 bases, V lost 0 bases, and 13 bases had no gene match. From germline, CDR1 is LGHNA and CDR2 YNFKEQ. CDR3 size: 18 residues. The CDR3 DNA is TGTGCCAGCAGCCAAGACAGGAGCGGGAGGGATATTCACGACGAGCAGTACTTC. It specifies CASSQDRSGRDIHDEQYF.

By share, this clonotype ranks as medium-sized. The chain couples TRBV5-1 to TRBJ2-1, with D possibly TRBD1 on 6 matching bases. This CDR3 contains 14 residues. Trimming cost V 0 bases and J 4 bases, with 8 bases left between them. Per germline, CDR1 SGHRS and CDR2 YFSETQ. CDR3 protein: CASSLGQEYNEQFF. The CDR3 DNA reads TGCGCCAGCAGCTTGGGACAGGAGTACAATGAGCAGTTCTTC.

CDR3 nucleotides: TGTGCCAGCAGAGAAAGGACCTACGAGCAGTACTTC. Translated, it gives CASRERTYEQYF. V usage is TRBV2 and J usage is TRBJ2-7; D remains ambiguous. The CDR3 contains 12 residues. In germline, CDR1 is SNHLY, CDR2 FYNNEI. Trimming stripped 6 bases from V and 2 bases from J, with 8 bases between. Drawing the rest from reference TRBV2 and TRBJ2-7, the complete variable domain is EPEVTQTPSHQVTQMGQEVILRCVPISNHLYFYWYRQILGQKVEFLVSFYNNEISEKSEIFDDQFSVERPDGSNFTLKIRSTKLEDSAMYFCASRERTYEQYFGPGTRLTVT.

This clonotype was found many times. The V call is TRBV6-5, the J call TRBJ2-1; D is undetermined. The V and J ends lost 0 bases and 4 bases respectively, with 4 bases between them. In germline, CDR1 is MNHEY, CDR2 SVGAGI. This CDR3 spans 13 amino acids. The CDR3 loop is CASSYSMYNEQFF. The CDR3 DNA is TGTGCCAGCAGTTACTCGATGTACAATGAGCAGTTCTTC.